These 27 T cell receptor beta chains originate from one sample sequenced in a study of cytomegalovirus exposure and HLA in healthy donors. Amplification used 60 Vbeta primers and 13 Jbeta primers. The data were produced by immunoSEQ multiplex PCR, yet TCRdb's version contains in-frame clones alone and is incomplete. The sample has about 92,000 clones, roughly 80% seen once. Sequenced material: PBMCs. The receptors stem from a girl aged 2-10 years in good health and CMV-seropositive.

This clone has a single count. V is TRBV19 and J is TRBJ1-5, with D possibly TRBD1 on 5 matching bases. The CDR3 length is 14 residues. V lost 1 base and J lost 6, with 10 bases in between. Germline lookup yields CDR1 LNHDA and CDR2 SQIVND (reference sequence). CDR3 in amino acids: CASSIAGGSQPQHF. The DNA of the CDR3 is TGTGCCAGTAGTATAGCGGGGGGTAGTCAGCCCCAGCATTTT.

The chain joins TRBV20-1 to TRBJ1-2, with a weak D call TRBD1 (5 bases). The CDR3 covers 11 residues. Deletions cut 7 bases from V and 4 bases from J, with 10 bases between. Germline-derived CDR1 and CDR2 are DFQATT and SNEGSKA (reference sequence). This CDR3 is CSGRQSYGYTF. CDR3 sequence (DNA): TGCAGTGGTCGACAGTCCTATGGCTACACCTTC.

J is TRBJ1-2 and V is TRBV30, with D possibly TRBD1 on 6 matching bases. Germline CDR1 is GTSNPN and CDR2 is SVGIG (reference sequence). The CDR3 covers 12 residues. V lost 4 bases and J lost 8, with 14 bases in between. CDR3 sequence reads: CAWTLRDNGYTF. The CDR3 nucleotides are TGTGCCTGGACTCTACGGGACAACGGCTACACCTTC.

The rearrangement joins TRBV7-9 to TRBJ1-2, with TRBD1 matching 11 bases. The CDR3 is 14 residues long. Germline V gene lookup returns CDR1 SEHNR and CDR2 FQNEAQ (reference sequence). V lost 4 bases to trimming and J lost 8 bases; unmatched junction nucleotides: 6. The CDR3 nucleotides read TGTGCCAGCAGCTCGACGGGACAGGGGGGCGGCTACACCTTC. Translated, it gives CASSSTGQGGGYTF.

The CDR3 spells CASSIGGFLYTSVPYNEQFF. The CDR3 bases are TGTGCCAGTAGTATAGGGGGATTTTTGTATACTAGCGTCCCCTACAATGAGCAGTTCTTC. This chain uses TRBV19 with TRBJ2-1; the match to TRBD2 covers 7 bases. V trimming: 1 base; J trimming: 2 bases; junction bases outside the gene matches: 17. Germline V gene sequence: CDR1 LNHDA, CDR2 SQIVND (reference sequence). This CDR3 is 20 amino acids long. The whole variable domain, filled in from reference TRBV19 and TRBJ2-1, reads DGGITQSPKYLFRKEGQNVTLSCEQNLNHDAMYWYRQDPGQGLRLIYYSQIVNDFQKGDIAEGYSVSREKKESFPLTVTSAQKNPTAFYLCASSIGGFLYTSVPYNEQFFGPGTRLTVL.

This chain uses TRBV28 with TRBJ1-5; D not certain. This CDR3 has 15 amino acids. Germline values: CDR1 MDHEN, CDR2 SYDVKM. The germline V and J ends were trimmed by 4 bases and 6 bases, with 16 bases remaining between them. CDR3: CASSSPRGLGQPQHF. CDR3 sequence (DNA): TGTGCCAGCAGTTCACCCCGAGGTTTGGGTCAGCCCCAGCATTTT.

This clone was detected once. J is TRBJ1-5 and V is TRBV7-9; 7 bases are a match to TRBD1. V was pared by 4 bases and J by 4 bases, with 1 base of the junction left unmatched. This CDR3 contains 13 residues. From germline, CDR1 is SEHNR and CDR2 FQNEAQ (reference sequence). The CDR3 DNA reads as TGTGCCAGCAGCTGGGGACAGAATCAGCCCCAGCATTTT. This gives the protein CASSWGQNQPQHF.

The rearrangement joins TRBV7-8 to TRBJ2-1; tentatively, D is TRBD1 (6 bases). CDR1 and CDR2 (germline): SGHVS, FQNEAQ. This CDR3 region has 15 residues. Trimming stripped 5 bases from V and 3 bases from J, with 14 bases between. Here the CDR3 reads CASSGSTGIYNEQFF. The DNA for the CDR3 is TGTGCCAGCAGCGGATCGACAGGAATCTACAATGAGCAGTTCTTC. The whole variable domain, filled in from reference TRBV7-8 and TRBJ2-1, reads GAGVSQSPRYKVAKRGQDVALRCDPISGHVSLFWYQQALGQGPEFLTYFQNEAQLDKSGLPSDRFFAERPEGSVSTLKIQRTQQEDSAVYLCASSGSTGIYNEQFFGPGTRLTVL.

The rearrangement joins TRBV10-1 to TRBJ2-2; 7 bases are shared with TRBD1. The V gene's germline CDR1 is WNHNN and CDR2 SYGVQD (reference sequence). The length of the CDR3 is 18 residues. V trimming: 2 bases; J trimming: 0 bases; junction bases outside the gene matches: 9. The CDR3: CASSERQGLSANTGELFF. The CDR3 DNA sequence: TGCGCCAGCAGTGAGCGACAGGGATTAAGCGCGAACACCGGGGAGCTGTTTTTT.

The chain is built from TRBV18 and TRBJ1-1; D call uncertain. CDR3 length equals 13 residues. Trimming cost V 2 bases and J 4 bases, with 8 bases left between them. The V gene's germline CDR1 is KGHSH and CDR2 LQKENI. The CDR3 sequence: CASSPNSFTEAFF. In nucleotides, the CDR3 is TGTGCCAGCTCACCAAACAGCTTCACTGAAGCTTTCTTT.

CDR3 coding DNA: TGTGCCAGCAGCGCACGACGCCCAGGGGTTTACCTCCCCTCCTACAATGAGCAGTTCTTC. This sequence encodes CASSARRPGVYLPSYNEQFF. The J gene is TRBJ2-1, the V gene TRBV9; TRBD1 might be the D (6 bases). The length of the CDR3 is 20 residues. The germline V and J ends were trimmed by 3 bases and 0 bases, with 25 bases remaining between them. Germline CDR1 is SGDLS and CDR2 is YYNGEE.

There are a few counts of this clone. The chain combines TRBV5-6 with TRBJ2-3, with D possibly TRBD1 on 6 matching bases. The V end lost 4 bases, the J end lost 3 bases, and 15 bases lay between the germline ends. The CDR3 is 15 amino acids. Germline V lookup: CDR1 SGHDT, CDR2 YYEEEE. The CDR3 spells CASSPRFRGTDTQYF. Here the CDR3 DNA reads TGTGCCAGCAGCCCCCGGTTTAGGGGGACAGATACGCAGTATTTT.

CDR3 sequence reads: CASGTVYQPQHF. CDR3 nucleotide sequence: TGTGCCAGTGGGACAGTATATCAGCCCCAGCATTTT. The chain is built from TRBV28 and TRBJ1-5; 7 positions agree with TRBD1. The germline V gene has CDR1 MDHEN and CDR2 SYDVKM. The J segment lost 5 bases and the V segment lost 9 bases, leaving 4 bases of the junction unmatched. There are 12 residues in the CDR3.

The rearrangement joins TRBV6-5 to TRBJ2-3, with 9 bases fitting TRBD1. Germline V CDR1 and CDR2: MNHEY, SVGAGI. V gave up 6 bases and J gave up 12 bases; unmatched junction bases: 7. This CDR3 comprises 12 residues. The CDR3 spells CASSLDRGSQYF. DNA for the CDR3: TGTGCCAGCAGCCTCGACAGGGGGTCCCAGTATTTT.

The chain combines TRBV29-1 with TRBJ1-2; 12 bases agree with TRBD1. CDR3 length: 24 amino acids. The junction had 27 bases not matched to a gene; V was cut back by 1 base and J by 0 bases. Germline-derived CDR1 and CDR2 are SQVTM and ANQGSEA. CDR3 DNA: TGCAGCGTTGAAGGGGGAGCCTCGGGACAGGGGGCTTCCCATTATACTACAGCTAACTATGGCTACACCTTC. Translating it yields CSVEGGASGQGASHYTTANYGYTF.

V and J are TRBV28 and TRBJ1-4; D gene uncertain. This CDR3 is built from 16 residues. Germline lookup yields CDR1 MDHEN and CDR2 SYDVKM. With 5 bases removed from V and 10 bases from J, the gap between germline ends came to 23 bases. The CDR3 DNA is TGTGCCAGCAGTCGGGGTATGCAGGCGTTTCTTAGAAAACTGTTTTTT. Translation gives CASSRGMQAFLRKLFF.

The chain carries TRBV28 and TRBJ2-1; 13 bases agree with TRBD2. The germline gives CDR1 MDHEN, CDR2 SYDVKM. Trimming cost V 5 bases and J 9 bases; bases outside gene matches: 7. The CDR3 has 15 amino acids. This CDR3 is CASSITSGRASEQFF. In DNA form, the CDR3 reads TGTGCCAGCAGTATTACTAGCGGGAGGGCCTCTGAGCAGTTCTTC.

This clone was counted a few times. The chain is built from TRBV28 and TRBJ1-5, with D tentatively TRBD1 (5 bases). The V gene's germline CDR1 is MDHEN and CDR2 SYDVKM. V dropped 5 bases and J dropped 11 bases, with 13 bases sitting between them. The CDR3 runs to 12 residues. The CDR3 DNA reads as TGTGCCAGCAGTCCAAGGGGTAAGACCCAGCATTTT. Translating gives CASSPRGKTQHF.

V and J are TRBV5-1 and TRBJ2-2, with D perhaps matching TRBD2 (6 bases). Trimming left V 5 bases short and J 6 bases short, with 8 bases between. Germline CDR1 and CDR2: SGHRS and YFSETQ. The CDR3 covers 12 residues. CDR3 DNA sequence: TGCGCCAGCAGGAGACTAGCCGGGGAGCTGTTTTTT. This sequence encodes CASRRLAGELFF.

The V and J genes are TRBV9 and TRBJ2-5; possibly TRBD1 for D (5 bases). Gene TRBJ2-7 matches the end of the DNA better, so the J call may be wrong. The CDR3 is made up of 14 amino acids. The germline CDR1 and CDR2 sequences are SGDLS and YYNGEE. For the CDR3, the DNA is TGTGCCAGCAGCGTAGCGGCAGGGTCCTACGAGCAGTACTTC. Translated, it gives CASSVAAGSYEQYF.

The gene calls are TRBV4-1 and TRBJ2-5; D is unresolved. CDR1 is MGHRA, CDR2 YSYEKL, per germline. With 1 base removed from V and 5 bases from J, the gap between germline ends came to 8 bases. The CDR3 runs 13 residues. The CDR3 coding sequence is TGCGCCAGCAGCCAAGTAGTGGGCGAGACCCAGTACTTC. Translated, it gives CASSQVVGETQYF.

V and J are TRBV7-8 and TRBJ2-1; the D gene is possibly TRBD2 (7 bases). Trimming removed 10 bases at V and 1 base at J, with 20 bases between. Germline V gives CDR1 SGHVS, CDR2 FQNEAQ. The CDR3 has 16 residues. The CDR3 sequence is CATTEGGYLSYNEQFF. CDR3 in DNA: TGTGCCACCACCGAGGGGGGGTATTTGTCCTACAATGAGCAGTTCTTC.

The chain is built from TRBV18 and TRBJ2-4, with TRBD2 as a possible D gene (5 bases). Germline V gene sequence: CDR1 KGHSH, CDR2 LQKENI. The CDR3 spans 17 residues. V lost 6 bases and J lost 0, with 18 bases in between. The CDR3 is CASSRIDRTVAKNIQYF. CDR3 DNA: TGTGCCAGCTCCCGCATCGACCGGACTGTAGCCAAAAACATTCAGTACTTC.

V gene TRBV18 combines with J gene TRBJ2-4; 9 nucleotides align to TRBD1. With 2 bases clipped from V and 2 bases from J, the junction kept 7 bases outside the gene matches. The CDR3 length is 17 residues. Germline lookup yields CDR1 KGHSH and CDR2 LQKENI. CDR3: CASSPTGGGSTKNIQYF. For the CDR3, the DNA is TGTGCCAGCTCACCAACAGGGGGCGGTTCAACCAAAAACATTCAGTACTTC. Full variable domain (missing parts from reference TRBV18 and TRBJ2-4): NAGVMQNPRHLVRRRGQEARLRCSPMKGHSHVYWYRQLPEEGLKFMVYLQKENIIDESGMPKERFSAEFPKEGPSILRIQQVVRGDSAAYFCASSPTGGGSTKNIQYFGAGTRLSVL.

The chain couples TRBV28 to TRBJ2-5, with D unclear. Trimming removed 5 bases at V and 5 bases at J, with 9 bases between. Per the germline V gene, CDR1 is MDHEN and CDR2 is SYDVKM. The CDR3 sequence is 12 residues long. This chain's CDR3 is CASSTPGETQYF. DNA for the CDR3: TGTGCCAGCAGTACCCCCGGGGAGACCCAGTACTTC.

The chain couples TRBV27 to TRBJ1-5; possible D gene TRBD1, 6 bases. The CDR3 is 14 amino acids. Trimming stripped 7 bases from V and 0 bases from J, with 10 bases between. From germline, CDR1 is MNHEY and CDR2 SMNVEV (reference sequence). The CDR3 DNA reads TGTGCCAGCAAGCAGGGGTATAGCAATCAGCCCCAGCATTTT. This encodes CASKQGYSNQPQHF.

The chain recombines TRBV20-1 with TRBJ2-7; the D gene is possibly TRBD2 (5 bases). CDR1 DFQATT and CDR2 SNEGSKA come from the germline V gene (reference sequence). The CDR3 contains 10 residues. This chain's CDR3 is CRAEGDEQYF. Written as DNA, the CDR3 is TGCAGAGCCGAGGGAGACGAGCAGTACTTC.